This TCR beta chain was captured in a study of graft-versus-host responses after intestinal transplantation. This CDR3 comprises 15 residues. The ends lost 5 bases at V and 1 base at J; junction bases unmatched: 5. The V gene's germline CDR1 is MNHEY and CDR2 SMNVEV (reference sequence). Method: immunoSEQ multiplex PCR; TCRdb's copy keeps in-frame clones and lacks some. Of under 95,000 clones in the sample, roughly four fifths were seen once. In the case of this clone: Its antigen is unknown.

This sequence joins TRBV27 and TRBJ1-1; the match to TRBD1 covers 9 bases. The sample was unstimulated CD4+ T cells sorted from spleen or lymph node cells, taken before intestinal transplant. The source of this sequence is a human donor who received an intestinal transplant. The CDR3 region has the DNA TGTGCCAGCAGTCCCTCGGACAGGGGGAACACTGAAGCTTTCTTT. Protein: CASSPSDRGNTEAFF.